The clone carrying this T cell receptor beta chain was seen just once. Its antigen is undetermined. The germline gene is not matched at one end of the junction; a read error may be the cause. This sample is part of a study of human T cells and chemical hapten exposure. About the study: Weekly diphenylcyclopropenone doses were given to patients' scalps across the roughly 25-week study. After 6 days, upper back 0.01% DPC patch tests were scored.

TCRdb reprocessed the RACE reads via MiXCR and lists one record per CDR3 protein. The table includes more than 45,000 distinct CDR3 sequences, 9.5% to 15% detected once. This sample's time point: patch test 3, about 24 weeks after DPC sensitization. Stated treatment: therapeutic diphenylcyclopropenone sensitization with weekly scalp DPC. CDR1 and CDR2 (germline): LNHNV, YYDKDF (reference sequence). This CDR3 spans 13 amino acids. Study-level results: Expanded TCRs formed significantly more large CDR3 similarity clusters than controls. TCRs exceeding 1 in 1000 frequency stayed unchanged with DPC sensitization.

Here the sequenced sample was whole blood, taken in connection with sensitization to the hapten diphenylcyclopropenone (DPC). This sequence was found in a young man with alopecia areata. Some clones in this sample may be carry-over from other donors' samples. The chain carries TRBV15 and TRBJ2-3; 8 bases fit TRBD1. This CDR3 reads CVTSGQGYSTQYF. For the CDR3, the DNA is TGTGTCACCAGCGGACAGGGATACTCTACGCAGTATTTT.